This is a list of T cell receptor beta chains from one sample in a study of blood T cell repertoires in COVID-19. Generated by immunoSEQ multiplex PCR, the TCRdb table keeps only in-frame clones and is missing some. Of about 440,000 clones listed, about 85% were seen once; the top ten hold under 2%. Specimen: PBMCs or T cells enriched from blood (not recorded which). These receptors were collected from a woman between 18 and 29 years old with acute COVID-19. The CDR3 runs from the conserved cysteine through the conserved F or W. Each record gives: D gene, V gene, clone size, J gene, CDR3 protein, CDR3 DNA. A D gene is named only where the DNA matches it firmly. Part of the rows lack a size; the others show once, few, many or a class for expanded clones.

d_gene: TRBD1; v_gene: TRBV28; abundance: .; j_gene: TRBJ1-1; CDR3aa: CASRDFVGTGENTEAFF; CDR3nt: TGTGCCAGCAGAGATTTCGTCGGGACAGGCGAGAACACTGAAGCTTTCTTT
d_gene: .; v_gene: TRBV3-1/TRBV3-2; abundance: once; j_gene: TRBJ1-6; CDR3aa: CASSQVEDINSPLHF; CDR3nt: TGTGCCAGCAGCCAAGTCGAGGACATTAATTCACCCCTCCACTTT
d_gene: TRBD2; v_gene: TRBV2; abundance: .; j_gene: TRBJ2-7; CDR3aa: CASSEDYGGREQYF; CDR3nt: TGTGCCAGCAGTGAAGATTACGGGGGGAGGGAGCAGTACTTC
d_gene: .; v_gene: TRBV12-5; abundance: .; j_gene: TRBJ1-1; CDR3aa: CASGLSVSNTEAFF; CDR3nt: TGTGCTAGTGGTTTGAGCGTCTCCAACACTGAAGCTTTCTTT
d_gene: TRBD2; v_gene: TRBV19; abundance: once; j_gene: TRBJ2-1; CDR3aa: CASSTTSGTYNEQFF; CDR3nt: TGTGCCAGTAGTACAACTAGCGGGACTTACAATGAGCAGTTCTTC
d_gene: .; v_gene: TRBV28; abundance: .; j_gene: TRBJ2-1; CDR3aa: CASSTSGQGDNEQFF; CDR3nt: .
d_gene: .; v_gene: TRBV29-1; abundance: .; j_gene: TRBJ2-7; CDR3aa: CSVEDNEQYF; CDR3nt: TGCAGCGTTGAGGACAACGAGCAGTACTTC
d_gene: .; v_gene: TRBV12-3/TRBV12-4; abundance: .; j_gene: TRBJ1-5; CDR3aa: CASSFGDQPQHF; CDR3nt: TGTGCCAGCAGTTTCGGGGATCAGCCCCAGCATTTT
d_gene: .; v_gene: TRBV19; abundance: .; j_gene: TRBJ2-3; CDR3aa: CASSMQGRDTQYF; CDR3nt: TGTGCCAGTAGTATGCAGGGGCGAGATACGCAGTATTTT
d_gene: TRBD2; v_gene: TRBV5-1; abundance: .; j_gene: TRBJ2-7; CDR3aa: CASSWDAPGGIYEQYF; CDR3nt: TGCGCCAGCAGTTGGGACGCTCCGGGGGGGATCTACGAGCAGTACTTC
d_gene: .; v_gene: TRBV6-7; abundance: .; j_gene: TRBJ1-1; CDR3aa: CATLQSGLSTEAFF; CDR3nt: TGTGCCACCTTACAATCAGGTTTGAGTACTGAAGCTTTCTTT
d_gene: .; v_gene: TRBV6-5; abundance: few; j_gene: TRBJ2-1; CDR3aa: CASGTSRGEQFF; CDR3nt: TGTGCCAGTGGGACTTCCCGGGGTGAGCAGTTCTTC
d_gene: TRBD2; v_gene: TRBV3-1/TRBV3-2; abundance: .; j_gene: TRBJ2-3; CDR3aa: CASSRQRGRDTQYF; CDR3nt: TGTGCCAGCAGCCGGCAGCGGGGGAGAGATACGCAGTATTTT
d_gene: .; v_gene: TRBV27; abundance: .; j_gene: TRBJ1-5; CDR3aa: CASSARGLQPQHF; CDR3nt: TGTGCCAGCAGTGCAAGAGGCCTCCAACCCCAGCATTTT
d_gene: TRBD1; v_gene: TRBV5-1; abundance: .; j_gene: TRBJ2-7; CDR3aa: CASSEPTGTGTYEQYF; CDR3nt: TGCGCCAGCAGCGAACCAACCGGGACAGGGACCTACGAGCAGTACTTC
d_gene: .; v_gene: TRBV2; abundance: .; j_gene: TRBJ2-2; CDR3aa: CASSGSTGELFF; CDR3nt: TGTGCCAGCAGTGGCAGCACCGGGGAGCTGTTTTTT
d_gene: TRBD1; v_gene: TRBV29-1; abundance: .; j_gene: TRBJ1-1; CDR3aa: CSGLSGQGYTEAFF; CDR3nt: TGCAGCGGGCTATCCGGACAGGGATATACTGAAGCTTTCTTT
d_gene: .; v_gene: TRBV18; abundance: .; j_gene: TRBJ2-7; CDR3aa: CASSAGPNYEQYF; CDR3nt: TGTGCCAGCTCAGCGGGACCCAATTACGAGCAGTACTTC
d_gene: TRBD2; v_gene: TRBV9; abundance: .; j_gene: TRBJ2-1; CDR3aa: CASSVVSSGPNVGSYNEQFF; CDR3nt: TGTGCCAGCAGCGTAGTCTCTAGCGGGCCTAACGTGGGCTCCTACAATGAGCAGTTCTTC
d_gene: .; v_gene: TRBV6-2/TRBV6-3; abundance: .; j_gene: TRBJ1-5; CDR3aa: CASSAGPNQPQHF; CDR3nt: TGTGCCAGCAGCGCAGGGCCCAATCAGCCCCAGCATTTT
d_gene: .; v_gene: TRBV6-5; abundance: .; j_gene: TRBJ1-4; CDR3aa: CASKQSRANEKLFF; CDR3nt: TGTGCCAGCAAGCAAAGTCGGGCTAATGAAAAACTGTTTTTT
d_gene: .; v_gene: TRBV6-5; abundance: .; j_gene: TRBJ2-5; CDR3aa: CASSLTGGETQYF; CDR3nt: TGTGCCAGCAGTTTAACGGGTGGAGAGACCCAGTACTTC
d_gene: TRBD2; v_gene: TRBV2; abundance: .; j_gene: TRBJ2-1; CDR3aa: CASSGRRLAGGSSYNEQFF; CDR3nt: TGTGCCAGCAGTGGTCGTCGGCTAGCGGGGGGTTCCTCCTACAATGAGCAGTTCTTC
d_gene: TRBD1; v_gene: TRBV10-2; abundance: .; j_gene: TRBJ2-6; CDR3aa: CASRGQGSGANVLTF; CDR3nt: TGCGCCAGCAGGGGACAGGGGAGCGGGGCCAACGTCCTGACTTTC